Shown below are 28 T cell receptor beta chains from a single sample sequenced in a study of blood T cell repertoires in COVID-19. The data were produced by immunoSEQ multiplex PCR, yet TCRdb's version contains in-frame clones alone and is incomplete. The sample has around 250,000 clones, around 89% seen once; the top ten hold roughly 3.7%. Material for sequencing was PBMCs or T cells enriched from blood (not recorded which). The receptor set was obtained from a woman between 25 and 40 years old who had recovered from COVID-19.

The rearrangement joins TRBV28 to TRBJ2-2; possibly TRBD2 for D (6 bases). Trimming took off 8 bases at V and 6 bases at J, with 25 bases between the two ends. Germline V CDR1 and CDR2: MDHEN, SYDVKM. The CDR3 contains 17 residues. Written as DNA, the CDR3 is TGTGCCAGCGTTACGCAACGGAGGGCGGCTCACGCCGGGGAGCTGTTTTTT. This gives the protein CASVTQRRAAHAGELFF.

CDR3 sequence reads: CASSLHQGQANTEAFF. Here the CDR3 DNA reads TGCGCCAGCAGCTTGCATCAAGGACAGGCTAACACTGAAGCTTTCTTT. The chain carries TRBV5-1 and TRBJ1-1; 7 nucleotides line up with TRBD1. The V gene end was trimmed by 1 base and the J gene end by 2 bases; junction bases not matched to a gene: 8. CDR1 is SGHRS and CDR2 is YFSETQ in the germline V gene. The CDR3 runs to 16 residues.

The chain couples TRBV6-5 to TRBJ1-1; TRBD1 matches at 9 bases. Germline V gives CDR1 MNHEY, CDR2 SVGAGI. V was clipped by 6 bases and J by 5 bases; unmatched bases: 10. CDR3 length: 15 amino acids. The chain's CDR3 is CASSRMGQGWTEAFF. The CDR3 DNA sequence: TGTGCCAGCAGCAGAATGGGACAGGGTTGGACTGAAGCTTTCTTT.

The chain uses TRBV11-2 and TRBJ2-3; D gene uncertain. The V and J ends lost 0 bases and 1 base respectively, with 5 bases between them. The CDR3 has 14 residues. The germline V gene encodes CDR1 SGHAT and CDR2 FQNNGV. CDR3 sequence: CASSLDTGTDTQYF. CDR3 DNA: TGTGCCAGCAGCTTAGACACAGGCACAGATACGCAGTATTTT.

CDR3 region: CASSPGQATIGGELFF. The CDR3 nucleotides read TGTGCCAGCAGCCCGGGACAGGCCACTATAGGCGGGGAGCTGTTTTTT. The chain carries TRBV11-3 and TRBJ2-2; TRBD1 matches 8 bases. The CDR3 loop spans 16 amino acids. Germline-derived CDR1 and CDR2 are SGHNT and YENEEA. V lost 5 bases, J lost 7 bases, and 12 bases stayed unmatched.

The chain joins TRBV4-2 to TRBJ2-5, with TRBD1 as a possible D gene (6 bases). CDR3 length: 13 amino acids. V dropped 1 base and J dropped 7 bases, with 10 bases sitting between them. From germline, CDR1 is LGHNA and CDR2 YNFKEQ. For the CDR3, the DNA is TGTGCCAGCAGCCAAGGGACAGTTGGGACCCAGTACTTC. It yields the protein CASSQGTVGTQYF.

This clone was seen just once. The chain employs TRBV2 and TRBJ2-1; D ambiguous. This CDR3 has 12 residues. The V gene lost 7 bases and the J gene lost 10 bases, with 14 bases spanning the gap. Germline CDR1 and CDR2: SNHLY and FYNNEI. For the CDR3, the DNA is TGTGCCAGCAATCAAGTGCTAGGAGAGCAGTTCTTC. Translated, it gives CASNQVLGEQFF.

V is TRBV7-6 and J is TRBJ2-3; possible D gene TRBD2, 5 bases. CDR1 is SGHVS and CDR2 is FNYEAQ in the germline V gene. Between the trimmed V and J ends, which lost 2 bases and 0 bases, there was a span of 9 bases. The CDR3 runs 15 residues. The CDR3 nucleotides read TGTGCCAGCAGCTTAATTGAGCGGAGCACAGATACGCAGTATTTT. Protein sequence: CASSLIERSTDTQYF.

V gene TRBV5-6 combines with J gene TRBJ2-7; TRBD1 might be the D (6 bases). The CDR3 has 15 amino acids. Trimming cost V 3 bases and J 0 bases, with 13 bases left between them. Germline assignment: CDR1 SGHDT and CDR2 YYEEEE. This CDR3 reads CASSSGDRSSYEQYF. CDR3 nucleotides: TGTGCCAGCAGCTCTGGAGACAGGAGCTCCTACGAGCAGTACTTC.

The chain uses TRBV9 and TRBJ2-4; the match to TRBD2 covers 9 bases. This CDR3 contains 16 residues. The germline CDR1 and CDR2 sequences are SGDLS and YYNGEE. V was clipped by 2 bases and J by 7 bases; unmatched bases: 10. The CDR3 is CASSVGVAGVRNIQYF. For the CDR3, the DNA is TGTGCCAGCAGCGTGGGGGTAGCGGGAGTTAGGAACATTCAGTACTTC.

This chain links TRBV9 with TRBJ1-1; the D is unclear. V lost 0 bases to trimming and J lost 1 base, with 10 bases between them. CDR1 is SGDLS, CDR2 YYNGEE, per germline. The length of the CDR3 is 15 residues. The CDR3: CASSVDPRRNTEAFF. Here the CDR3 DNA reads TGTGCCAGCAGCGTAGATCCTCGGAGGAACACTGAAGCTTTCTTT.

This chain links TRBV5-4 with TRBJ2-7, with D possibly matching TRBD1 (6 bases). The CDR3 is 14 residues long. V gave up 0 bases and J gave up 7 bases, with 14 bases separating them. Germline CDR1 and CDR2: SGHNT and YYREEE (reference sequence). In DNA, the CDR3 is TGTGCCAGCAGCTTGGAAACAGGGCTAAGAGAGCAGTACTTC. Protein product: CASSLETGLREQYF.

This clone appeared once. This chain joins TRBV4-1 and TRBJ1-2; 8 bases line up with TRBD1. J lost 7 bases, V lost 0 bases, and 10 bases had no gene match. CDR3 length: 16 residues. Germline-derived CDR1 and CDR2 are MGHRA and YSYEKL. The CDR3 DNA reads TGCGCCAGCAGCCAAGATACCATAGGCAGGGGGCTTGGCTACACCTTC. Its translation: CASSQDTIGRGLGYTF.

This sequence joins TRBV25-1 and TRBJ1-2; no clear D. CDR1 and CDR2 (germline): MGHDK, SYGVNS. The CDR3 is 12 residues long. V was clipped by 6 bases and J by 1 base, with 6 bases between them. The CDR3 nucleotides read TGTGCCAGCAGGGGAGGTAACTATGGCTACACCTTC. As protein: CASRGGNYGYTF.

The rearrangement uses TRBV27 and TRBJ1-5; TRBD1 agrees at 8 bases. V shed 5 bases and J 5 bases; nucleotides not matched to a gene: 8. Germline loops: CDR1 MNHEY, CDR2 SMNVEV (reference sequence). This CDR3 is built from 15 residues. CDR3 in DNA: TGTGCCAGCAGTCCCAGGACAGGGTATGATCAGCCCCAGCATTTT. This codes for CASSPRTGYDQPQHF.

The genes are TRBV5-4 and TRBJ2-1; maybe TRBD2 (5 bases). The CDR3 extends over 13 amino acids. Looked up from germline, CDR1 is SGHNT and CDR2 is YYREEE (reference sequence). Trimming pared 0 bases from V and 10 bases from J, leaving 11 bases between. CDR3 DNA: TGTGCCAGCAGCTTGGAGGGCGCGGGCGAGCAGTTCTTC. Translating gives CASSLEGAGEQFF.

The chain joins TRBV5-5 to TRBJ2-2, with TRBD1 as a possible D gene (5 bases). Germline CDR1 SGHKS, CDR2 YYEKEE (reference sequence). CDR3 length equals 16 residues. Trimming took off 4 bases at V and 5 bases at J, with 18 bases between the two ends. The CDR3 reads CASSPSGHPITGELFF. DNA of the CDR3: TGTGCCAGCAGCCCATCCGGACACCCGATAACCGGGGAGCTGTTTTTT. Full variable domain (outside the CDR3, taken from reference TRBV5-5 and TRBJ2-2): DAGVTQSPTHLIKTRGQQVTLRCSPISGHKSVSWYQQVLGQGPQFIFQYYEKEERGRGNFPDRFSARQFPNYSSELNVNALLLGDSALYLCASSPSGHPITGELFFGEGSRLTVL.

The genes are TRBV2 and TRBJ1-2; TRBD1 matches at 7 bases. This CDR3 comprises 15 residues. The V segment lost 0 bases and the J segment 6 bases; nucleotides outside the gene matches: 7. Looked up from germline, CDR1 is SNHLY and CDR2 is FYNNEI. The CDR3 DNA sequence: TGTGCCAGCAGTGAAGCTCCGACAGGGACGGATGGCTACACCTTC. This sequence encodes CASSEAPTGTDGYTF.

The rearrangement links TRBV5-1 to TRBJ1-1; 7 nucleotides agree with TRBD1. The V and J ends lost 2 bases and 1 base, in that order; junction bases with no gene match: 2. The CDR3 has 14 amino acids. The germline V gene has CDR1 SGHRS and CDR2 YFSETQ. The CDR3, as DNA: TGCGCCAGCAGCTTCGGGACAGCGAACACTGAAGCTTTCTTT. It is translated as CASSFGTANTEAFF.

CDR3 protein: CASSQEWGTTYEQYF. The CDR3 bases are TGCGCCAGCAGCCAAGAGTGGGGGACAACCTACGAGCAGTACTTC. The chain recombines TRBV4-3 with TRBJ2-7, with a possible D match to TRBD1 (6 bases). The CDR3 is made up of 15 amino acids. Trimming shortened V by 0 bases and J by 2 bases, and 11 bases separated the two germline ends. Germline V gene lookup returns CDR1 LGHNA and CDR2 YSLEER.

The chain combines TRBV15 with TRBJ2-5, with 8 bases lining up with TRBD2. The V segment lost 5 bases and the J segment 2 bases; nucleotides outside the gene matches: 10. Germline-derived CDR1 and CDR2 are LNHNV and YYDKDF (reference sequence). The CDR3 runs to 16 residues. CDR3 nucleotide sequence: TGTGCCACCAGCGTCCGGGAGGGCCGCAGGCAAGAGACCCAGTACTTC. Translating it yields CATSVREGRRQETQYF.

The CDR3 DNA reads as TGCAGCGTTGAGAGGTGGTTCTTT. Translated, it gives CSVERWFF. The genes are TRBV29-1 and TRBJ1-1; D remains unclear. V lost 3 bases, J lost 14 bases, and 7 bases lay in between. The CDR3 extends over 8 amino acids. Germline loops: CDR1 SQVTM, CDR2 ANQGSEA.

CDR3 residues: CATSDPRTDTANEKLFF. The CDR3 DNA reads as TGTGCCACCAGTGACCCCCGGACAGACACGGCGAATGAAAAACTGTTTTTT. This rearrangement joins TRBV24-1 to TRBJ1-4; the D gene is possibly TRBD1 (6 bases). V was cut by 4 bases and J by 5 bases, with 19 bases left in between. CDR1 and CDR2 from the germline V gene are KGHDR and SFDVKD. This CDR3 contains 17 residues.

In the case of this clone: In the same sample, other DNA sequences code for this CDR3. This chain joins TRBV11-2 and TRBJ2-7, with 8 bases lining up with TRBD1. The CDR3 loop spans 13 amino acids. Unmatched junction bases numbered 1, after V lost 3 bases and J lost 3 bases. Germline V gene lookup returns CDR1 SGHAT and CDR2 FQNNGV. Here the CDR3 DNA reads TGTGCCAGCAGCTTGGACAGGGACTACGAGCAGTACTTC. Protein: CASSLDRDYEQYF.

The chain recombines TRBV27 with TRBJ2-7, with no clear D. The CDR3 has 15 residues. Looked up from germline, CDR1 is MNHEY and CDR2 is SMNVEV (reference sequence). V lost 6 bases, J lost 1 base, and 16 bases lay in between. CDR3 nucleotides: TGTGCCAGCAGACATGCCGGGTCTACGTCCTACGAGCAGTACTTC. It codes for CASRHAGSTSYEQYF.

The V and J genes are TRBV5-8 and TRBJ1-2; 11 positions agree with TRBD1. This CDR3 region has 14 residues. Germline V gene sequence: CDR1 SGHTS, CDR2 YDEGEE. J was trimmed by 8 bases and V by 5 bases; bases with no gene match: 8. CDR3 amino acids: CASSWTGGREGYTF. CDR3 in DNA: TGTGCCAGCAGTTGGACAGGGGGCAGGGAAGGCTACACCTTC.

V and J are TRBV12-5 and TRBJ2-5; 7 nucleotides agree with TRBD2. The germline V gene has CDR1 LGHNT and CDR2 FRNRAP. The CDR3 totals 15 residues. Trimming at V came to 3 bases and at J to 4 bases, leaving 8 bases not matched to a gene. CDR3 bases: TGTGCTAGTGGTTTAGACGCGGGAGTAACAGAGACCCAGTACTTC. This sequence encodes CASGLDAGVTETQYF.

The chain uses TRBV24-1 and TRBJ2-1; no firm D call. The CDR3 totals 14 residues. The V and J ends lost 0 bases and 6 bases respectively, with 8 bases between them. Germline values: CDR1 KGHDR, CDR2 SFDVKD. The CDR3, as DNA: TGTGCCACCAGTGATTTGACTTCTAGCAATGAGCAGTTCTTC. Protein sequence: CATSDLTSSNEQFF.